The clone carrying this T cell receptor beta chain was seen just once. The antigen is not known. These data belong to a study of radiotherapy plus CTLA-4 blockade in lung cancer. Background on the study: Disease control was achieved by approximately 30% of patients, and objective responses by about 19%. General study results and limits: The authors reported that early blood T cell clone dynamics, with interferon-beta, best predicted response. Subsequent to radiotherapy plus ipilimumab, tumor-derived TCR clones underwent expansion in blood.

Participants had chemo-refractory metastatic non-small-cell lung cancer and were treated with focal radiation plus ipilimumab CTLA-4 blockade. TCRdb keeps only in-frame clones here, not all; method: immunoSEQ multiplex PCR. The table records approximately 83,000 clones, roughly 79% of them present only once. This CDR3 has 10 amino acids. The ends were cut back, 5 bases at V and 4 bases at J, with 3 bases in the middle. Germline CDR1 DFQATT, CDR2 SNEGSKA (reference sequence). The source material was peripheral blood, sampled from a patient treated with radiotherapy plus ipilimumab. This TCR was sampled from a human donor with non-small cell lung cancer who had a partial response to radiotherapy plus ipilimumab. Some clones in this sample may be carry-over from other donors' samples. This chain connects TRBV20-1 to TRBJ2-1; D gene unclear. The CDR3 sequence is CSAEYNEQFF. As DNA, the CDR3 is TGCAGTGCTGAGTACAATGAGCAGTTCTTC.